The T cell receptor beta chain under discussion was sequenced for a study of cytotoxic CD8 clonotypes in ibrutinib-treated CLL. Study-wide context: Samples averaged 255,043 productive templates and tens of thousands of productive rearrangements.

Germline loops: CDR1 SNHLY, CDR2 FYNNEI. V lost 6 bases, J lost 8 bases, and 9 bases stayed unmatched. The CDR3 covers 14 residues. Only in-frame clones appear in the TCRdb table, and some are missing; sequencing was by immunoSEQ multiplex PCR. The table includes about 20,000 clones, less than 80% detected once. TCR beta library input comprised roughly 2 micrograms of genomic DNA from cryopreserved PBMCs. Study conclusions and caveats: Clonality went higher at ibrutinib response and then dropped back toward baseline at progression. Higher circulating CD8+ T-cell counts strongly accompanied higher baseline clonality, above age-matched healthy donors.

This clone was found once. What it binds is unknown. This chain uses TRBV2 with TRBJ1-4, with TRBD1 identical over 7 bases. This clonotype originated in a human donor with chronic lymphocytic leukemia. Specimen: PBMCs, collected before ibrutinib treatment. CDR3 bases: TGTGCCAGCAGAAAGGGGACAGTCCTGGAAAAACTGTTTTTT. It yields the protein CASRKGTVLEKLFF.